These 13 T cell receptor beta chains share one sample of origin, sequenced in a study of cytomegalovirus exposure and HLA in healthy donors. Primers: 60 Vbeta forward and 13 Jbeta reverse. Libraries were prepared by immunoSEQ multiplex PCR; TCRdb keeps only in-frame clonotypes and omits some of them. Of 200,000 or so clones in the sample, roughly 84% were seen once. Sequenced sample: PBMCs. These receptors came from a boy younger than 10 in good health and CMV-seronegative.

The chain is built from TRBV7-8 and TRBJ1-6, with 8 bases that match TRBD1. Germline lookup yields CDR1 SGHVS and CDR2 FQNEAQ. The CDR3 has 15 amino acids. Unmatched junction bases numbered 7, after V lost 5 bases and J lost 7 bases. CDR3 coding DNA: TGTGCCAGCAGCCCCAGGACAGGGACCAATTCACCCCTCCACTTT. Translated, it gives CASSPRTGTNSPLHF.

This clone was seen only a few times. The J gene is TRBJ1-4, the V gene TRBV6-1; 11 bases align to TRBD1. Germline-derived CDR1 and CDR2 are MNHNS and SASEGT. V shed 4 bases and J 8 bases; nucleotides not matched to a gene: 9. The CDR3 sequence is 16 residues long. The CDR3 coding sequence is TGTGCCAGCAGTGTACCGCCGGGACAGGGGGACGAAAAACTGTTTTTT. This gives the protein CASSVPPGQGDEKLFF.

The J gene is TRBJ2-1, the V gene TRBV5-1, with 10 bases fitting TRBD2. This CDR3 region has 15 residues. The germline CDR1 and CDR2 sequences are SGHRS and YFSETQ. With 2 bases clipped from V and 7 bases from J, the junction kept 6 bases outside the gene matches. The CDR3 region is CASSLLAGGENEQFF. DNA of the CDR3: TGCGCCAGCAGCTTATTAGCGGGAGGTGAGAATGAGCAGTTCTTC.

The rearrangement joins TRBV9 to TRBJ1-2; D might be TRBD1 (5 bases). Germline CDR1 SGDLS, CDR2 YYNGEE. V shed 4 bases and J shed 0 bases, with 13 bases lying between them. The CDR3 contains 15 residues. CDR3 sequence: CASSPRAGANYGYTF. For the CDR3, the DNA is TGTGCCAGCAGCCCAAGAGCGGGGGCTAACTATGGCTACACCTTC.

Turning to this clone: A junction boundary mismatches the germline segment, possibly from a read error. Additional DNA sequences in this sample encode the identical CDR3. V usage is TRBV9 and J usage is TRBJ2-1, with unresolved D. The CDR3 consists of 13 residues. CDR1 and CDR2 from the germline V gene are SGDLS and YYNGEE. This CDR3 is CASSDLADNEQFF. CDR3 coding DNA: TGCGCCAGCAGCGACTTAGCCGACAATGAGCAGTTCTTC.

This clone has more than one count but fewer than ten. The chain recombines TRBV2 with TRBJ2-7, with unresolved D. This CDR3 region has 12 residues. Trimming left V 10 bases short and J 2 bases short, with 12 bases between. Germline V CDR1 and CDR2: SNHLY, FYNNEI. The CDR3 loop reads CATRLTPYEQYF. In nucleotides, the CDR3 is TGTGCCACCAGACTTACCCCCTACGAGCAGTACTTC.

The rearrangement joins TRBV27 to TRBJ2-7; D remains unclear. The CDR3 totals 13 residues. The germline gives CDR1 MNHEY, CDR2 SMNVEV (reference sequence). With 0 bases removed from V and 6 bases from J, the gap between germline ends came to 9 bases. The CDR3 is CASSLSPRSEQYF. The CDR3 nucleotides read TGTGCCAGCAGTTTATCTCCCCGGAGCGAGCAGTACTTC.

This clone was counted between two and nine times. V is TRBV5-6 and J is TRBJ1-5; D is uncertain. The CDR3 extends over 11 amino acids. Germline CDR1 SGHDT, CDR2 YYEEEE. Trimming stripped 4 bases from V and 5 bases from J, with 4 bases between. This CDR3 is CASSPDQPQHF. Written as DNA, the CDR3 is TGTGCCAGCAGCCCGGATCAGCCCCAGCATTTT.

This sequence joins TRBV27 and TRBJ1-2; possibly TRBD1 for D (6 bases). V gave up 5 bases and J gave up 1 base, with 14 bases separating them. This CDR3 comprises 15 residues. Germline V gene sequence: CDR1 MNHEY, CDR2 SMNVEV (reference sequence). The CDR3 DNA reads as TGTGCCAGCAGTGCCGGACAGCTAAATAACTATGGCTACACCTTC. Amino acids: CASSAGQLNNYGYTF.

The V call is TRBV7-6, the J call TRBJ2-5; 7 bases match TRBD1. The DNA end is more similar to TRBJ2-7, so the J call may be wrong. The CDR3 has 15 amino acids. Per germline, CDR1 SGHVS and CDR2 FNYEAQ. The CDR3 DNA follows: TGTGCCAGCAGCTTAGAAAGGGGGCAGATCTACGAGCAGTACTTC. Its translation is CASSLERGQIYEQYF.

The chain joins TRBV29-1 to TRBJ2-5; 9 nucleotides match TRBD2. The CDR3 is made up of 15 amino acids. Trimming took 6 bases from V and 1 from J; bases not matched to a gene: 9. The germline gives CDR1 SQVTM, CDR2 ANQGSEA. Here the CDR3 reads CSVKGRLAAQETQYF. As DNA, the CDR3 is TGCAGCGTCAAGGGGCGACTAGCGGCCCAAGAGACCCAGTACTTC.

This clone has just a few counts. DNA for the CDR3: TGCGCCAGCAGCTTGTGGGCAGGCTCCTACGAGCAGTACTTC. Translation gives CASSLWAGSYEQYF. V and J are TRBV5-1 and TRBJ2-7; D unclear. The CDR3 has 14 residues. Trimming cost V 1 base and J 0 bases, with 8 bases left between them. Germline assignment: CDR1 SGHRS and CDR2 YFSETQ.

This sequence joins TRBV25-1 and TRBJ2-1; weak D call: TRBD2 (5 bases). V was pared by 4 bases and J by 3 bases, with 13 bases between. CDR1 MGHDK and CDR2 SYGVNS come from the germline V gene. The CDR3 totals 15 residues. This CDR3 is CASSALKEVYNEQFF. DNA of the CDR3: TGTGCCAGCAGTGCCTTAAAGGAGGTCTACAATGAGCAGTTCTTC. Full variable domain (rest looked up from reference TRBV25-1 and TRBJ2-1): EADIYQTPRYLVIGTGKKITLECSQTMGHDKMYWYQQDPGMELHLIHYSYGVNSTEKGDLSSESTVSRIRTEHFPLTLESARPSHTSQYLCASSALKEVYNEQFFGPGTRLTVL.